These T cell receptor beta chains were read from a single sample in a study of T cell repertoires in cytomegalovirus infection. Each CDR3 protein is one row after TCRdb ran MiXCR on the reads. This table has under 100,000 distinct CDR3 sequences, roughly 3.5% appearing once. Sequencing input: PBMCs. Every receptor here comes from a human donor in good health (CMV status not recorded). Some clones in this sample may be carry-over from other donors' samples. Each CDR3 is given with its conserved first and last residue. The size of a clone is reported for some rows only, either as once, few or many, or as a class for expanded clones.

many	TRBJ1-1	TRBV5-6	CASRRLAGFGTEAFF
many	TRBJ1-5	TRBV19	CASSIGQGATQPQHF
many	TRBJ1-5	TRBV7-2	CASSLAASNQPQHF
many	TRBJ2-1	TRBV5-8	CASSFDSGGYNEQFF
many	TRBJ1-1	TRBV5-1	CASSFWQGVNYEAFF
many	TRBJ2-5	TRBV27	CASSPTSGGAPETQYF
many	TRBJ1-2	TRBV28	CASSFHKQGNYGYTF
many	TRBJ1-1	TRBV5-6	CASSLYAGGAPEAFF
many	TRBJ2-1	TRBV19	CASSIRNGQGNNNEQFF
many	TRBJ2-7	TRBV4-1	CASSQVGAGPYEQYF
many	TRBJ1-1	TRBV7-6	CASSRDARNTEAFF
many	TRBJ2-2	TRBV28	CASKDDRGVFVGGELFF
many	TRBJ1-1	TRBV6-2/TRBV6-3	CASSYSARATEAFF
-	TRBJ1-2	TRBV27	CASRGRVGYGYTF
many	TRBJ1-1	TRBV5-1	CASSLEPDTEAFF
many	TRBJ2-7	TRBV12-3/TRBV12-4	CASSPQGYEQYF
many	TRBJ2-6	TRBV6-2/TRBV6-3	CASSYEELVGANVLTF
many	TRBJ2-3	TRBV7-3	CASSPRLAGGTDTQYF
many	TRBJ2-7	TRBV10-2	CASRYTSGGTYEQYF
-	TRBJ2-1	TRBV7-2	CASSSTGTSLGNEQFF
many	TRBJ1-1	TRBV6-1	CASSEDRGNTEAFF
few	TRBJ2-6	TRBV20-1	CSASAGLGANVLTF
many	TRBJ2-1	TRBV7-9	CASSLGRGSYNEQFF
many	TRBJ2-1	TRBV6-2/TRBV6-3	CASTPRLLRGVEQFF
many	TRBJ2-5	TRBV11-3	CASSYDRDQETQYF
many	TRBJ2-1	TRBV12-3/TRBV12-4	CATKGTEKHNEQFF
many	TRBJ2-3	TRBV7-3	CASSSIAGGPGGTDTQYF
many	TRBJ2-2	TRBV20-1	CSANVVDTGELFF
many	TRBJ2-3	TRBV6-1	CASSPGGGLGTDTQYF
medium-sized	TRBJ1-1	TRBV6-1	CASSPTGGLGNTEAFF
many	TRBJ1-5	TRBV7-9	CASSLKDSNQPQHF
many	TRBJ1-3	TRBV10-3	CALRAETGNTIYF
many	TRBJ2-5	TRBV29-1	CSVKVVGLQSETQYF
many	TRBJ1-2	TRBV28	CASSLGAPLYGYTF
-	TRBJ1-1	TRBV7-2	CASRGKVGTVAFF
many	TRBJ2-2	TRBV7-7	CASSPHSRGNTGELFF
medium-sized	TRBJ1-5	TRBV7-2	CASSFHTGENQPQHF
many	TRBJ1-6	TRBV2	CASTPTGYYSSPLHF
many	TRBJ2-1	TRBV7-7	CASSSTTGEQFF
-	TRBJ2-5	TRBV5-6	CASIPGPFQETQYF